In its sample, the clone carrying this T cell receptor beta chain was seen once. Its antigen remains unidentified. This CDR3 is 14 amino acids long. Germline loops: CDR1 MNHEY, CDR2 SVGAGI. Unmatched junction bases numbered 8, after V lost 5 bases and J lost 5 bases. The sample is drawn from a study of identifying expanded T cells in peripheral blood. Assay used: immunoSEQ multiplex PCR; TCRdb lists only in-frame clones, some missing. The data hold over 45,000 clones, with about 85% observed a single time. Collection occurred without any documented infections or immune events in donors. The study, taken as a whole, reports: Two-week clone count variance significantly increased as total template count grew.

V and J are TRBV6-5 and TRBJ2-7; 8 positions match TRBD1. The TCR comes from a person between 18 and 75 years old in good health. Sequences were obtained from blood. The DNA of the CDR3 is TGTGCCAGCAGTCAGGACAGGGATATCAACGAGCAGTACTTC. Its translation: CASSQDRDINEQYF.